One and the same sample provided the 8 T cell receptor beta chains below, sequenced in a study of blood T cell repertoires in COVID-19. Assay used: immunoSEQ multiplex PCR; TCRdb lists only in-frame clones, some missing. The sample consists of 250,000 to 400,000 clones, 88% of them appearing once. The sample comprised peripheral blood. The receptors originated from a woman in her thirties with COVID-19, enrolled during active disease.

This sequence joins TRBV18 and TRBJ2-3, with 7 bases that match TRBD1. CDR1 and CDR2 (germline): KGHSH, LQKENI. After removal of 3 bases from V and 0 bases from J, the junction contained 3 bases not matched to a gene. The CDR3 consists of 15 residues. The CDR3 region has the DNA TGTGCCAGCTCACCCCAGGGACAGAGCACAGATACGCAGTATTTT. Amino acid sequence: CASSPQGQSTDTQYF.

The chain links TRBV15 to TRBJ2-7, with D perhaps TRBD1 (7 bases). The germline gives CDR1 LNHNV, CDR2 YYDKDF (reference sequence). With 1 base removed from V and 1 base from J, the gap between germline ends came to 11 bases. The CDR3 runs to 15 residues. In nucleotides, the CDR3 is TGTGCCACCAGCAGAGGGACAGGAGGGTCCTACGAGCAGTACTTC. Amino acid sequence: CATSRGTGGSYEQYF. The entire variable domain, with the rest obtained from reference TRBV15 and TRBJ2-7, is as follows: DAMVIQNPRYQVTQFGKPVTLSCSQTLNHNVMYWYQQKSSQAPKLLFHYYDKDFNNEADTPDNFQSRRPNTSFCFLDIRSPGLGDTAMYLCATSRGTGGSYEQYFGPGTRLTVT.

The chain combines TRBV6-1 with TRBJ1-3; D might be TRBD1 (5 bases). V lost 2 bases and J 4 bases, leaving 15 bases between the germline ends. The length of the CDR3 is 16 residues. Germline V CDR1 and CDR2: MNHNS, SASEGT. The CDR3 nucleotides are TGTGCCAGCAGTGAACCCTCCTCAGGGATCGGAAACACCATATATTTT. Amino acid sequence: CASSEPSSGIGNTIYF.

This clone was counted a single time. The chain combines TRBV28 with TRBJ2-1, with TRBD2 identical over 9 bases. Losses at the gene ends were 2 bases for V and 2 bases for J; bases not matched to a gene: 4. The CDR3 consists of 16 residues. CDR1 MDHEN and CDR2 SYDVKM come from the germline V gene. CDR3 DNA sequence: TGTGCCAGCAGTTTAGGGCGGGGGGGCCCCTACAATGAGCAGTTCTTC. The encoded protein is CASSLGRGGPYNEQFF.

V and J are TRBV6-5 and TRBJ2-2, with TRBD1 identical over 7 bases. The CDR3 totals 14 residues. The germline V gene encodes CDR1 MNHEY and CDR2 SVGAGI. With 4 bases clipped from V and 7 bases from J, the junction kept 6 bases outside the gene matches. CDR3 residues: CASSSQGESGELFF. The CDR3 DNA sequence: TGTGCCAGCAGTTCGCAGGGGGAAAGCGGGGAGCTGTTTTTT.

This rearrangement joins TRBV15 to TRBJ1-3, with 8 positions matching TRBD1. CDR3 length equals 15 residues. Germline V gives CDR1 LNHNV, CDR2 YYDKDF (reference sequence). J was trimmed by 8 bases and V by 3 bases; bases with no gene match: 9. The CDR3 is CATSSDRGGDYTIYF. CDR3 DNA sequence: TGTGCCACCAGCAGCGACAGGGGCGGCGATTACACCATATATTTT.

V usage is TRBV5-1 and J usage is TRBJ2-2; 7 bases agree with TRBD1. CDR3 length equals 17 residues. V lost 4 bases to trimming and J lost 5 bases; unmatched junction nucleotides: 14. CDR1 is SGHRS and CDR2 is YFSETQ in the germline V gene. CDR3 region: CASSPGTARGWTGELFF. CDR3 coding DNA: TGCGCCAGCAGCCCCGGGACAGCCAGGGGTTGGACCGGGGAGCTGTTTTTT. The full variable domain, in which reference TRBV5-1 and TRBJ2-2 provide the parts outside the CDR3, is KAGVTQTPRYLIKTRGQQVTLSCSPISGHRSVSWYQQTPGQGLQFLFEYFSETQRNKGNFPGRFSGRQFSNSRSEMNVSTLELGDSALYLCASSPGTARGWTGELFFGEGSRLTVL.

The chain has TRBV28 and TRBJ1-2; D might be TRBD1 (5 bases). The CDR3 covers 14 residues. V was cut by 5 bases and J by 3 bases, with 13 bases left in between. From germline, CDR1 is MDHEN and CDR2 SYDVKM. CDR3 DNA: TGTGCCAGCAGTCCGACCCCGGGGGACTATGGCTACACCTTC. Its translation is CASSPTPGDYGYTF.